This T cell receptor beta chain was recorded in a study of CD8 T cells in ankylosing spondylitis (dated by TCRdb to 2016 to 2017). For the wider study: The study profiled T cell receptor beta repertoires in healthy donors and ankylosing spondylitis patients to find disease-linked TCR variants. The full study cohort was made up of approximately 24 ankylosing spondylitis patients and 108 healthy donors. Peripheral blood was sampled, and synovial fluid was also collected from ankylosing spondylitis patients. What the research found in general, with its limitations: According to the report, matched synovial fluid samples from ankylosing spondylitis patients were significantly enriched for the disease-linked clones. The disease-linked clones had a CD8+ phenotype and were found at relatively low frequencies in peripheral blood. Some motif variants were previously reported in synovial fluid and blood of reactive arthritis patients, suggesting common disease-initiation mechanisms. A TCR beta motif made up of fewer than 10 highly homologous amino acid variants appeared to be characteristic of blood from ankylosing spondylitis patients.

Sequencing was carried out with an Illumina HiSeq 2500. Quantitative 5'-RACE with molecular barcodes was the method used to prepare the TCR beta libraries. Turning to the authors' computational methods: A new computational method, built on a probabilistic model of VDJ rearrangement, was used to identify disease-linked TCR variants. TCRdb ran its own pipeline on the public reads, namely fastp trimming at Q25 and MiXCR clone calling, and kept in-frame beta chains. Every CDR3 protein is listed once, alongside the most common genes and DNA of its rows. The V and J calls, along with clone size, are taken from TCRdb and not from the paper's own processing. Recorded for this sample are some 400,000 distinct CDR3 sequences; under 25% of them occurred a single time. The biggest ten clones account for approximately 15% of the sample. Only one count was recorded for this clonotype. Which antigen it targets is not known. Qualities for individual bases were not recorded, and no much larger clone is one base off. One read provides weak support.

The source is a male donor with ankylosing spondylitis. Material for sequencing was blood, either unsorted or a sorted T cell fraction (not recorded which).

The DNA sequence is as follows: TGTGCCAGCAGTGAATTGTTACAGACCCAGTACTTC. It translates to CASSELLQTQYF. Here the chain combines TRBV6-1 and TRBJ2-5; no D gene call is confident. The CDR3 has 12 amino acids, counting the end cysteine and phenylalanine. Solely the CDR3 DNA is kept, with 36 bases framed from the first base. The germline ends are 7 bases apart after V is trimmed by 2 bases and J by 6 bases. Looking up the germline V gene yields CDR1 MNHNS and CDR2 SASEGT.